This is a list of T cell receptor beta chains from one sample in a study of blood T cell repertoires in COVID-19. Some clones are missing from TCRdb's copy, which holds only in-frame ones; the method was immunoSEQ multiplex PCR. The table records under 400,000 clones, 70% to 90% of them present only once. The material sequenced was PBMCs or T cells enriched from blood (not recorded which). These receptors were collected from a woman aged 40 to 50 with acute COVID-19. Each CDR3 is given with its conserved first and last residue. D genes are given only for firm matches.

length: 16
V: TRBV18
D: TRBD2
J: TRBJ2-1
CDR3: CASSPPGLAGGNEQFF
DNA: TGTGCCAGCTCACCACCTGGACTAGCGGGGGGGAATGAGCAGTTCTTC

length: 19
V: TRBV5-1
D: TRBD1
J: TRBJ2-6
CDR3: CASSLGSGGSLSGANVLTF
DNA: TGCGCCAGCAGCTTGGGGTCAGGGGGCAGTTTAAGTGGGGCCAACGTCCTGACTTTC

length: 15
V: TRBV14
D: NA
J: TRBJ2-5
CDR3: CASSQALGRQETQYF
DNA: TGTGCCAGCAGCCAAGCATTGGGGCGACAAGAGACCCAGTACTTC

length: 11
V: TRBV6-5
D: NA
J: TRBJ2-3
CDR3: CASGNGGTQYF
DNA: TGTGCCAGCGGTAACGGGGGTACGCAGTATTTT

length: 14
V: TRBV10-3
D: TRBD1
J: TRBJ2-5
CDR3: CAISGQGPQETQYF
DNA: TGTGCCATCAGTGGACAGGGGCCCCAAGAGACCCAGTACTTC

length: 15
V: TRBV6-5
D: NA
J: TRBJ2-5
CDR3: CASSLMGGARETQYF
DNA: TGTGCCAGCAGTCTCATGGGGGGGGCCAGGGAGACCCAGTACTTC

length: 14
V: TRBV7-2
D: NA
J: TRBJ2-2
CDR3: CASSFYSNSGELFF
DNA: TGTGCCAGCAGTTTTTATAGTAACTCCGGGGAGCTGTTTTTT

length: 14
V: TRBV3-1/TRBV3-2
D: NA
J: TRBJ1-1
CDR3: CASRYSGSNTEAFF
DNA: TGTGCCAGCAGGTACTCGGGATCGAACACTGAAGCTTTCTTT

length: 14
V: TRBV6-5
D: NA
J: TRBJ1-3
CDR3: CASSGGSSGNTIYF
DNA: TGTGCCAGCAGCGGAGGGAGCTCTGGAAACACCATATATTTT

length: 13
V: TRBV6-1
D: NA
J: TRBJ1-5
CDR3: CASSDGRDQPQHF
DNA: TGTGCCAGCAGTGATGGGAGGGATCAGCCCCAGCATTTT

length: 12
V: TRBV3-1/TRBV3-2
D: NA
J: TRBJ2-7
CDR3: CASSQTLNEQYF
DNA: TGTGCCAGCAGCCAGACTTTAAACGAGCAGTACTTC

length: 17
V: TRBV2
D: NA
J: TRBJ1-1
CDR3: CASSLARVTGRGTEAFF
DNA: TGTGCCAGCAGTCTAGCGAGGGTCACAGGGAGGGGAACTGAAGCTTTCTTT